Presented here are 22 T cell receptor beta chains from one specimen sequenced in a study of T cells in Graves' hyperthyroidism and ophthalmopathy. RNA transcripts were the template for amplifying TCR beta CDR3 regions. HTBI primers were the set used in a first-round RT-PCR of the TCR CDR3. MiXCR, applied by TCRdb to the multiplex PCR reads, yields one record per CDR3 protein. The table records about 410,000 distinct CDR3 sequences, about 15% of them present only once. The source material was blood. The receptor source for this set is a man between 18 and 29 years old with Graves' ophthalmopathy.

This clonotype was counted only a few times. The chain uses TRBV7-9 and TRBJ2-7; TRBD2 agrees at 11 bases. J lost 6 bases, V lost 3 bases, and 7 bases had no gene match. This CDR3 contains 15 residues. CDR1 SEHNR and CDR2 FQNEAQ come from the germline V gene (reference sequence). Here the CDR3 DNA reads TGTGCCAGCAGCTTCACCGGGACTAGCGGCCTCGAGCAGTACTTC. Translated: CASSFTGTSGLEQYF.

This clonotype appeared many times. This chain connects TRBV27 to TRBJ2-7; 7 positions match TRBD1. Trimming at V came to 6 bases and at J to 1 base, leaving 6 bases not matched to a gene. Per germline, CDR1 MNHEY and CDR2 SMNVEV (reference sequence). CDR3 size: 14 residues. This chain's CDR3 is CASRRPGQSYEQYF. For the CDR3, the DNA is TGTGCCAGCAGGAGACCGGGACAGTCCTACGAGCAGTACTTC.

In its sample, this clonotype was seen many times. This chain uses TRBV7-8 with TRBJ2-7; D not certain. V dropped 6 bases and J dropped 4 bases, with 16 bases sitting between them. This CDR3 comprises 14 residues. Germline V CDR1 and CDR2: SGHVS, FQNEAQ. This chain's CDR3 is CASSFTLAQYEQYF. The CDR3 DNA reads TGTGCCAGCAGTTTCACGTTAGCCCAGTACGAGCAGTACTTC.

This clonotype has ten or more counts. V and J are TRBV5-8 and TRBJ2-3, with 7 bases fitting TRBD2. Unmatched junction bases numbered 11, after V lost 4 bases and J lost 3 bases. Germline loops: CDR1 SGHTS, CDR2 YDEGEE. CDR3 length equals 16 residues. The CDR3 spells CASSLGSSGLTDTQYF. For the CDR3, the DNA is TGTGCCAGCAGCCTGGGATCTAGCGGCCTTACAGATACGCAGTATTTT.

The gene calls are TRBV19 and TRBJ1-2; TRBD1 matches at 7 bases. The germline V gene has CDR1 LNHDA and CDR2 SQIVND (reference sequence). The CDR3 length is 15 residues. Losses at the gene ends were 3 bases for V and 8 bases for J; bases not matched to a gene: 12. This CDR3 reads CASSIQTGTYAGYTF. The CDR3 region has the DNA TGTGCCAGTAGTATCCAGACAGGGACCTATGCCGGCTACACCTTC.

The CDR3 bases are TGTGCCAGCAGTTTAAGGAACTACGGGACAGGGGGACAAGAGAACACCGGGGAGCTGTTTTTT. Its protein product is CASSLRNYGTGGQENTGELFF. The chain carries TRBV12-3 or TRBV12-4 and TRBJ2-2; 11 bases match TRBD1. J lost 1 base, V lost 2 bases, and 15 bases had no gene match. The CDR3 spans 21 residues.

The chain links TRBV5-1 to TRBJ1-4; tentatively, D is TRBD1 (5 bases). This CDR3 is built from 13 residues. Germline loops: CDR1 SGHRS, CDR2 YFSETQ. Trimming took off 0 bases at V and 8 bases at J, with 8 bases between the two ends. CDR3 nucleotides: TGCGCCAGCAGCTTGGACAGGCTAGAAAAACTGTTTTTT. Amino acids: CASSLDRLEKLFF.

Ten or more counts support this clonotype. The chain carries TRBV7-2 and TRBJ2-2; the D gene is possibly TRBD2 (5 bases). Germline-derived CDR1 and CDR2 are SGHTA and FQGNSA. The V end was cut by 5 bases, the J end by 2 bases, with 21 bases between. The CDR3 spans 18 residues. CDR3 residues: CASSPRVAFVSNTGELFF. The CDR3 bases are TGTGCCAGCAGCCCGAGGGTGGCTTTCGTCTCAAACACCGGGGAGCTGTTTTTT.

V is TRBV7-2 and J is TRBJ2-1, with TRBD2 matching over 9 bases. Germline V gene data show CDR1 as SGHTA and CDR2 as FQGNSA. V was pared by 1 base and J by 3 bases, with 10 bases of the junction left unmatched. The CDR3 runs 18 residues. For the CDR3, the DNA is TGTGCCAGCAGCTTAGGGGGAAGCGGGAGGCCTAGCTACAATGAGCAGTTCTTC. Amino acid sequence: CASSLGGSGRPSYNEQFF.

In its sample, this clonotype was seen many times. The chain employs TRBV3-1 and TRBJ2-1; 8 bases agree with TRBD2. With V trimmed by 1 base and J by 7 bases, 6 bases remained unmatched. The CDR3 extends over 15 amino acids. In germline, CDR1 is LGHDT, CDR2 YNNKEL (reference sequence). Written as DNA, the CDR3 is TGTGCCAGCAGCCAAGTCGACGGGGGGGGTAATGAGCAGTTCTTC. Translation gives CASSQVDGGGNEQFF.

This clonotype showed up many times. This chain joins TRBV27 and TRBJ2-7; D remains ambiguous. In germline, CDR1 is MNHEY, CDR2 SMNVEV (reference sequence). There are 13 residues in the CDR3. The V and J ends lost 2 bases and 2 bases respectively, with 7 bases between them. The CDR3 loop reads CASSLGRPYEQYF. The CDR3 region has the DNA TGTGCCAGCAGTTTAGGCAGACCCTACGAGCAGTACTTC.

Many counts were recorded for this clonotype. This rearrangement joins TRBV27 to TRBJ2-3; no clear D. The CDR3 consists of 14 residues. The germline V and J ends were trimmed by 3 bases and 2 bases, with 9 bases remaining between them. Germline values: CDR1 MNHEY, CDR2 SMNVEV (reference sequence). The CDR3 bases are TGTGCCAGCAGTTTTGGAGCTATCACAGATACGCAGTATTTT. Its translation: CASSFGAITDTQYF.

About this clonotype itself: Possible read error: a much larger clone is one base away. The chain recombines TRBV12-3 or TRBV12-4 with TRBJ1-6; D is ambiguous. V lost 6 bases and J 18 bases, leaving 12 bases between the germline ends. The CDR3 covers 10 residues. This CDR3 reads CASSRRSHHF. The DNA for the CDR3 is TGTGCCAGCAGCCGCAGGAGCCACCACTTT.

This chain links TRBV2 with TRBJ1-1; 9 positions match TRBD1. The CDR3 is 15 amino acids. V shed 6 bases, J shed 2 bases, and the junction held 7 bases outside the gene matches. Germline assignment: CDR1 SNHLY and CDR2 FYNNEI. The CDR3 spells CASRDRGTINTEAFF. The CDR3 DNA sequence: TGTGCCAGCAGGGACAGGGGAACCATAAACACTGAAGCTTTCTTT.

This clonotype was counted at least ten times. This chain links TRBV11-3 with TRBJ2-3; 13 nucleotides agree with TRBD2. CDR1 SGHNT and CDR2 YENEEA come from the germline V gene. The CDR3 covers 17 residues. After removal of 5 bases from V and 1 base from J, the junction contained 6 bases not matched to a gene. This CDR3 reads CASSALGTSGGTDTQYF. Written as DNA, the CDR3 is TGTGCCAGCAGCGCCCTCGGGACTAGCGGGGGCACAGATACGCAGTATTTT.

The chain joins TRBV14 to TRBJ2-3; a possible D gene is TRBD2 (5 bases). Germline V gene lookup returns CDR1 SGHDN and CDR2 FVKESK. The CDR3 contains 15 residues. The V end lost 7 bases, the J end lost 0 bases, and 14 bases lay between the germline ends. DNA of the CDR3: TGTGCCAGCACTATGGGAGCTTCTAGCACAGATACGCAGTATTTT. It encodes CASTMGASSTDTQYF.

As for this clonotype: A read error may explain this, as a much larger clone is one base away. The chain combines TRBV7-9 with TRBJ1-5; D unresolved. Trimming took 5 bases from V and 6 from J, leaving 11 bases between them. Germline values: CDR1 SEHNR, CDR2 FQNEAQ (reference sequence). The CDR3 extends over 13 amino acids. The CDR3 sequence: CASSAEGIQPQHF. Here the CDR3 DNA reads TGTGCCAGCAGCGCGGAAGGGATTCAGCCCCAGCATTTT.

The table lists this clonotype with many counts. This sequence joins TRBV30 and TRBJ2-7; D possibly corresponds to TRBD1 (5 bases). The CDR3 is made up of 11 amino acids. The germline V gene has CDR1 GTSNPN and CDR2 SVGIG (reference sequence). Deletions cut 2 bases from V and 5 bases from J, with 7 bases between. CDR3 nucleotides: TGTGCCTGGAGTATAGGGGACGAGCAGTACTTC. Translating gives CAWSIGDEQYF.

This clonotype showed up just a few times. This chain uses TRBV7-6 with TRBJ2-7, with 8 bases identical to TRBD1. Per germline, CDR1 SGHVS and CDR2 FNYEAQ. V lost 4 bases to trimming and J lost 7 bases; unmatched junction nucleotides: 6. This CDR3 has 13 residues. The CDR3 sequence is CASSSGQGREQYF. The CDR3 DNA follows: TGTGCCAGCAGCTCAGGACAGGGTCGGGAGCAGTACTTC.

This clonotype was counted only a few times. The rearrangement links TRBV29-1 to TRBJ1-2, with D maybe TRBD1 (6 bases). Germline lookup yields CDR1 SQVTM and CDR2 ANQGSEA. V lost 3 bases, J lost 3 bases, and 23 bases lay in between. The length of the CDR3 is 17 residues. The DNA for the CDR3 is TGCAGCGTTGAGACTGGGGGCGCGGGGGAGTGGGACTATGGCTACACCTTC. It codes for CSVETGGAGEWDYGYTF.

This clonotype was detected many times. The V and J genes are TRBV7-9 and TRBJ2-2, with 12 positions matching TRBD2. V was clipped by 5 bases and J by 4 bases; unmatched bases: 14. CDR1 and CDR2 (germline): SEHNR, FQNEAQ (reference sequence). The length of the CDR3 is 19 residues. DNA of the CDR3: TGTGCCAGCAGCCCTAGGCTAGCGGGGGGGACGCGAGCCACCGGGGAGCTGTTTTTT. Translating gives CASSPRLAGGTRATGELFF.

This clonotype has at least ten counts. The genes are TRBV6-1 and TRBJ2-5; 12 bases fit TRBD2. CDR1 and CDR2 from the germline V gene are MNHNS and SASEGT. This CDR3 spans 15 amino acids. V shed 4 bases and J 5 bases; nucleotides not matched to a gene: 5. In nucleotides, the CDR3 is TGTGCCAGCAGTGCCCTAGCGGGGGGGCCCGAGACCCAGTACTTC. This gives the protein CASSALAGGPETQYF.